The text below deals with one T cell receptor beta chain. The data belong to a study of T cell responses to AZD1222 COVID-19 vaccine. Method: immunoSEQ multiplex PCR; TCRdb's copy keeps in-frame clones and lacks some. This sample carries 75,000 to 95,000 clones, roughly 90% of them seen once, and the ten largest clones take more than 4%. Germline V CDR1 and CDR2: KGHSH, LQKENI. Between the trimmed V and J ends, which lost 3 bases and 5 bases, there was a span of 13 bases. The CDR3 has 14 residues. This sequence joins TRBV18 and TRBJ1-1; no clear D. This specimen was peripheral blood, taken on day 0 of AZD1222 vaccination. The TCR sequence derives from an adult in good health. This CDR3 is CASSPSRSGTEAFF. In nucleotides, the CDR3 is TGTGCCAGCTCACCGAGCAGGTCCGGGACTGAAGCTTTCTTT. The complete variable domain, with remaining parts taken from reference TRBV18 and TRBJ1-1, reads NAGVMQNPRHLVRRRGQEARLRCSPMKGHSHVYWYRQLPEEGLKFMVYLQKENIIDESGMPKERFSAEFPKEGPSILRIQQVVRGDSAAYFCASSPSRSGTEAFFGQGTRLTVV.